The 32 T cell receptor beta chains in this list originate from one sample, sequenced in a study of radiation and T cells in renal cell carcinoma (dated by TCRdb to about 2020). The library came from the immunoSEQ multiplex PCR assay. TCRdb holds this immuneACCESS table with in-frame rearrangements only. Some clones are missing; in checked studies, unresolved V genes explain under half, and the rest has no known cause. In this sample the table shows 120,000 to 150,000 clones, about 88% of which occur a single time. Roughly 4% of the sample is in the top ten clones. The time point label, as the study defines it: baseline pretreatment blood. The treatment or condition label, read with the paper, signifies: 15 Gy SBRT to primary tumor, nephrectomy 4 weeks later. Sequencing used blood, obtained from a patient whose treatment included radiotherapy and nephrectomy. The receptors derive from a woman between 65 and 79 years old with renal cell carcinoma.

The CDR3 loop reads CATSRVQWEAQYF. The DNA for the CDR3 is TGTGCCACCAGCAGAGTCCAGTGGGAGGCCCAGTACTTC. This sequence joins TRBV15 and TRBJ2-5, with D possibly TRBD2 on 6 matching bases. CDR1 LNHNV and CDR2 YYDKDF come from the germline V gene (reference sequence). The CDR3 runs to 13 residues. V was clipped by 1 base and J by 9 bases, with 12 bases between them.

The rearrangement uses TRBV15 and TRBJ1-2; 9 bases align to TRBD1. CDR1 LNHNV and CDR2 YYDKDF come from the germline V gene (reference sequence). Trimming cost V 5 bases and J 8 bases; bases outside gene matches: 9. The CDR3 contains 14 residues. CDR3 nucleotide sequence: TGTGCCACCAGCTCCGTAACAGGGGGCTGGGGCTACACCTTC. Protein product: CATSSVTGGWGYTF.

The chain employs TRBV10-3 and TRBJ1-1; a possible D gene is TRBD1 (6 bases). There are 13 residues in the CDR3. In germline, CDR1 is ENHRY, CDR2 SYGVKD. Between the trimmed V and J ends, which lost 6 bases and 1 base, there was a span of 9 bases. The CDR3 loop is CAISRGQNTEAFF. CDR3 in DNA: TGTGCCATCAGCAGGGGCCAGAACACTGAAGCTTTCTTT.

The rearrangement links TRBV5-4 to TRBJ1-4; D is possibly TRBD1 (5 bases). Looked up from germline, CDR1 is SGHNT and CDR2 is YYREEE (reference sequence). V lost 4 bases and J 2 bases, leaving 12 bases between the germline ends. The CDR3 consists of 15 residues. The CDR3 is CASSPIKGTNEKLFF. CDR3 nucleotides: TGTGCCAGCAGCCCCATAAAGGGGACTAATGAAAAACTGTTTTTT.

The CDR3 sequence is CASSYSRGPYNSPLHF. In nucleotides, the CDR3 is TGTGCCAGCAGTTACTCGAGAGGCCCTTATAATTCACCCCTCCACTTT. The chain joins TRBV6-6 to TRBJ1-6; no clear D. There are 16 residues in the CDR3. The V end lost 0 bases, the J end lost 4 bases, and 10 bases lay between the germline ends. The V gene's germline CDR1 is MNHNY and CDR2 SVGAGI (reference sequence).

This rearrangement joins TRBV21-1 to TRBJ1-2. TRBV21-1 is a documented pseudogene. There are 15 residues in the CDR3. DNA for the CDR3: TGTGCCAGCAGCAATAGGGAAGGGCGACCATATGGCTACACCTTC. Translating gives CASSNREGRPYGYTF.

This chain joins TRBV7-8 and TRBJ2-7; D is undetermined. Germline-derived CDR1 and CDR2 are SGHVS and FQNEAQ. V shed 4 bases and J shed 0 bases, with 10 bases lying between them. CDR3 length: 14 amino acids. CDR3 sequence: CASSSLGISYEQYF. CDR3 sequence (DNA): TGTGCCAGCAGCTCTTTAGGGATCTCCTACGAGCAGTACTTC.

This clone was seen a single time. In DNA form, the CDR3 reads TGTGCCAGTAGTATCATGGGCACCGGGGAGCTGTTTTTT. Its protein is CASSIMGTGELFF. The V and J genes are TRBV19 and TRBJ2-2; no clear D. Trimming shortened V by 3 bases and J by 4 bases, and 6 bases separated the two germline ends. The CDR3 spans 13 residues. Per the germline V gene, CDR1 is LNHDA and CDR2 is SQIVND (reference sequence).

This chain joins TRBV29-1 and TRBJ1-1; 8 nucleotides line up with TRBD1. The V and J ends lost 4 bases and 6 bases, in that order; junction bases with no gene match: 10. The germline V gene encodes CDR1 SQVTM and CDR2 ANQGSEA. CDR3 length: 14 residues. CDR3 region: CSVARGPGVAEAFF. The CDR3 DNA reads TGCAGCGTTGCCAGGGGGCCAGGAGTCGCTGAAGCTTTCTTT.

The chain joins TRBV29-1 to TRBJ1-5; 8 bases line up with TRBD1. In germline, CDR1 is SQVTM, CDR2 ANQGSEA. The CDR3 runs to 15 residues. The V segment lost 5 bases and the J segment 0 bases; nucleotides outside the gene matches: 6. The CDR3 bases are TGCAGCGTTAACACAGGGGGGGATAGCAATCAGCCCCAGCATTTT. This codes for CSVNTGGDSNQPQHF.

This chain connects TRBV28 to TRBJ2-1; D gene unclear. The ends were cut back, 5 bases at V and 1 base at J, with 12 bases in the middle. From germline, CDR1 is MDHEN and CDR2 SYDVKM. This CDR3 is 15 amino acids long. The CDR3 sequence: CASSQRRPSYNEQFF. The DNA for the CDR3 is TGTGCCAGCAGTCAGCGACGGCCATCCTACAATGAGCAGTTCTTC.

This clone was observed a few times. The V gene is TRBV19, the J gene TRBJ1-5; TRBD1 might be the D (5 bases). The CDR3 consists of 15 residues. With 1 base removed from V and 0 bases from J, the gap between germline ends came to 7 bases. The germline V gene encodes CDR1 LNHDA and CDR2 SQIVND (reference sequence). Here the CDR3 reads CASSIGDGSNQPQHF. For the CDR3, the DNA is TGTGCCAGTAGTATAGGGGACGGTAGCAATCAGCCCCAGCATTTT.

The chain links TRBV27 to TRBJ2-7; D assignment may be TRBD1 or TRBD2 (5 bases each). Trimming removed 5 bases from V and 0 bases from J, with 20 bases in between. The CDR3 is 17 amino acids. Germline V gene lookup returns CDR1 MNHEY and CDR2 SMNVEV (reference sequence). The CDR3 DNA reads as TGTGCCAGCAGTCCAAGAGGGGCAGGTTCGACCTCCTACGAGCAGTACTTC. Translating gives CASSPRGAGSTSYEQYF.

The rearrangement uses TRBV28 and TRBJ2-2; D gene ambiguous. Trimming shortened V by 3 bases and J by 5 bases, and 19 bases separated the two germline ends. Looked up from germline, CDR1 is MDHEN and CDR2 is SYDVKM. This CDR3 has 17 amino acids. CDR3 sequence: CASSFHNSPAWTGELFF. As DNA, the CDR3 is TGTGCCAGCAGTTTCCACAACAGCCCCGCGTGGACCGGGGAGCTGTTTTTT.

V usage is TRBV6-5 and J usage is TRBJ1-1, with D uncertain. V lost 5 bases and J lost 1, with 14 bases in between. From germline, CDR1 is MNHEY and CDR2 SVGAGI. This CDR3 region has 15 residues. The CDR3 DNA reads TGTGCCAGCAGTCAGTTCGAAGGTAGGAACACTGAAGCTTTCTTT. Protein: CASSQFEGRNTEAFF.

V is TRBV5-4 and J is TRBJ2-1, with 13 positions matching TRBD2. Per germline, CDR1 SGHNT and CDR2 YYREEE (reference sequence). The ends lost 5 bases at V and 9 bases at J; junction bases unmatched: 14. This CDR3 comprises 17 residues. The CDR3 DNA reads as TGTGCCAGCAGTTCTCTCCCGACTAGCGGGGGGCAGGGTGAGCAGTTCTTC. Translating it yields CASSSLPTSGGQGEQFF.

The DNA for the CDR3 is TGTGCCAGCAGCTTAGGGACTAGAGAAACCGGGGAGCTGTTTTTT. Translated: CASSLGTRETGELFF. The chain joins TRBV11-2 to TRBJ2-2; 7 bases are shared with TRBD2. With V trimmed by 1 base and J by 5 bases, 4 bases remained unmatched. Germline-derived CDR1 and CDR2 are SGHAT and FQNNGV. The CDR3 runs 15 residues.

The genes are TRBV18 and TRBJ2-5; D may match TRBD1 or TRBD2 (5 bases each). Per germline, CDR1 KGHSH and CDR2 LQKENI. Trimming cost V 3 bases and J 4 bases, with 9 bases left between them. The CDR3 is 13 residues long. The CDR3 here is CASSPGVRETQYF. As DNA, the CDR3 is TGTGCCAGCTCACCGGGGGTCCGAGAGACCCAGTACTTC.

The gene calls are TRBV11-1 and TRBJ2-3; 11 bases agree with TRBD1. With 5 bases clipped from V and 1 base from J, the junction kept 5 bases outside the gene matches. Germline loops: CDR1 SGHAT, CDR2 FQDESV (reference sequence). This CDR3 has 16 amino acids. The CDR3 DNA sequence: TGTGCCAGCAGCCAAGGGGACAGGGGGGGCACAGATACGCAGTATTTT. Translated, it gives CASSQGDRGGTDTQYF.

J is TRBJ1-6 and V is TRBV7-3; 9 bases line up with TRBD1. V shed 3 bases and J 5 bases; nucleotides not matched to a gene: 8. The CDR3 has 17 residues. Per germline, CDR1 SGHTA and CDR2 FQGTGA. CDR3 nucleotides: TGTGCCAGCAGCTTGACCGGGACAGGGTCCAATAATTCACCCCTCCACTTT. Its translation: CASSLTGTGSNNSPLHF.

The chain has TRBV5-1 and TRBJ1-1; D gene uncertain. The CDR3 sequence is 15 residues long. CDR1 and CDR2 from the germline V gene are SGHRS and YFSETQ. Trimming removed 0 bases at V and 4 bases at J, with 13 bases between. DNA of the CDR3: TGCGCCAGCAGCTTGGAGGCAGGCTTGGGCACTGAAGCTTTCTTT. It codes for CASSLEAGLGTEAFF.

This clone has only one observation. A junction boundary mismatches the germline segment, possibly from a read error. This sequence joins TRBV2 and TRBJ2-2; D might be TRBD1 (6 bases). From germline, CDR1 is SNHLY and CDR2 FYNNEI. This CDR3 has 14 amino acids. In nucleotides, the CDR3 is TGTGCCAGCGGTGAACAGGGGAACACCGGGGAGCTGTTTTTT. Its protein is CASGEQGNTGELFF. Looking up the rest from reference TRBV2 and TRBJ2-2 gives the full variable domain: EPEVTQTPSHQVTQMGQEVILRCVPISNHLYFYWYRQILGQKVEFLVSFYNNEISEKSEIFDDQFSVERPDGSNFTLKIRSTKLEDSAMYFCASGEQGNTGELFFGEGSRLTVL.

This sequence joins TRBV5-1 and TRBJ1-1; D gene unclear. The V end was cut by 2 bases, the J end by 1 base, with 9 bases between. This CDR3 region has 14 residues. Per the germline V gene, CDR1 is SGHRS and CDR2 is YFSETQ. CDR3: CASSFGGSNTEAFF. The DNA of the CDR3 is TGCGCCAGCAGCTTTGGTGGGTCGAACACTGAAGCTTTCTTT.

V and J are TRBV4-1 and TRBJ2-7, with 8 bases fitting TRBD2. V was clipped by 4 bases and J by 1 base; unmatched bases: 9. Per the germline V gene, CDR1 is MGHRA and CDR2 is YSYEKL. The CDR3 consists of 16 residues. CDR3 loop: CASSPTGGGGSYEQYF. The DNA of the CDR3 is TGCGCCAGCAGCCCGACCGGGGGCGGGGGGTCCTACGAGCAGTACTTC.

This clone is a singleton in its sample. CDR3 loop: CAGGFQETQYF. The CDR3 nucleotides are TGCGCCGGGGGTTTTCAAGAGACCCAGTACTTC. The chain joins TRBV4-3 to TRBJ2-5; D is possibly TRBD1 or TRBD2 (5 bases each). The germline CDR1 and CDR2 sequences are LGHNA and YSLEER. The V end was cut by 11 bases, the J end by 2 bases, with 9 bases between. The CDR3 loop spans 11 amino acids.

The rearrangement joins TRBV2 to TRBJ1-2; 10 bases fit TRBD1. The germline V gene has CDR1 SNHLY and CDR2 FYNNEI. The CDR3 loop spans 15 amino acids. With V trimmed by 3 bases and J by 2 bases, 3 bases remained unmatched. CDR3 DNA: TGTGCCAGCAGTGAGAGACAGGGGGCCAACTATGGCTACACCTTC. Protein sequence: CASSERQGANYGYTF.

V and J are TRBV19 and TRBJ2-6; D not resolved. Germline CDR1 and CDR2: LNHDA and SQIVND (reference sequence). The V end lost 8 bases, the J end lost 2 bases, and 10 bases lay between the germline ends. The CDR3 has 14 residues. The CDR3 loop is CASFSTTGANVLTF. The CDR3 DNA reads as TGTGCCAGTTTTTCTACCACTGGGGCCAACGTCCTGACTTTC.

The chain links TRBV4-1 to TRBJ1-1; possibly TRBD1 for D (5 bases). V gave up 3 bases and J gave up 5 bases, with 16 bases separating them. CDR3 length equals 15 residues. CDR1 and CDR2 from the germline V gene are MGHRA and YSYEKL. The CDR3 reads CASSQIQGRRTEAFF. CDR3 sequence (DNA): TGCGCCAGCAGCCAGATTCAGGGACGTAGGACTGAAGCTTTCTTT.

Turning to this clone: Other DNA sequences in this specimen translate into the identical CDR3. J is TRBJ1-5 and V is TRBV19; 8 nucleotides line up with TRBD1. The CDR3 totals 15 residues. J gave up 7 bases and V 0 bases, and 5 bases lay outside the gene matches. Germline V gene lookup returns CDR1 LNHDA and CDR2 SQIVND (reference sequence). The CDR3 here is CASSIEAGGGQPQHF. CDR3 sequence (DNA): TGTGCCAGTAGTATAGAGGCAGGGGGCGGACAGCCCCAGCATTTT.

V and J are TRBV15 and TRBJ2-3; 8 positions agree with TRBD2. Germline-derived CDR1 and CDR2 are LNHNV and YYDKDF (reference sequence). The CDR3 is 15 amino acids. Unmatched junction bases numbered 14, after V lost 11 bases and J lost 4 bases. In nucleotides, the CDR3 is TGTGCCGCCCGTCTTGCCGGGGGGGCCCCAGATACGCAGTATTTT. Residues: CAARLAGGAPDTQYF.

This chain links TRBV25-1 with TRBJ2-2; 7 positions agree with TRBD1. V lost 6 bases and J lost 0; bases outside the gene matches: 4. CDR3 length equals 15 residues. Germline values: CDR1 MGHDK, CDR2 SYGVNS. The CDR3 DNA sequence: TGTGCCAGCAGGAGACAGGGCTCGAACACCGGGGAGCTGTTTTTT. This sequence encodes CASRRQGSNTGELFF.

This rearrangement joins TRBV5-5 to TRBJ2-2; TRBD1 aligns across 7 bases. V lost 0 bases to trimming and J lost 2 bases; unmatched junction nucleotides: 10. The length of the CDR3 is 18 residues. Germline V CDR1 and CDR2: SGHKS, YYEKEE (reference sequence). CDR3 in DNA: TGTGCCAGCAGCTTGGGGGGACAGCGTCTGTTTAACACCGGGGAGCTGTTTTTT. Protein: CASSLGGQRLFNTGELFF.